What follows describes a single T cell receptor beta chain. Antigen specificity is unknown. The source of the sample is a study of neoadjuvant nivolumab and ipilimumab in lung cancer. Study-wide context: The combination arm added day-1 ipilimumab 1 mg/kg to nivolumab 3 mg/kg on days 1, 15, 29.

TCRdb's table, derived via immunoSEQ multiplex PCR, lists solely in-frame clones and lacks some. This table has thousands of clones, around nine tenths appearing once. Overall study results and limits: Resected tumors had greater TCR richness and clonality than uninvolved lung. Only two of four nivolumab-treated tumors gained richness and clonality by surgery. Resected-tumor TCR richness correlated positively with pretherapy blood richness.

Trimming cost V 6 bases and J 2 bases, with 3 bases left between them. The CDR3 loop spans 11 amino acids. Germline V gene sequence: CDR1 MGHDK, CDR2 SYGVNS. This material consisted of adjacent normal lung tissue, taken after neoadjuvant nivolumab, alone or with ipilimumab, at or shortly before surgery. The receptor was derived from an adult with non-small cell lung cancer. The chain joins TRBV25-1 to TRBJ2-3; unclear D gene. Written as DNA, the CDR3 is TGTGCCAGCAGCCTCACAGATACGCAGTATTTT. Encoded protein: CASSLTDTQYF.